The clone carrying this TCR beta chain was counted only a few times. This specimen belongs to a study of T-cell reconstitution after alpha-beta-depleted transplantation in children. Germline trimming cut 4 bases from V and 12 bases from J; bases unmatched to any gene: 4. The CDR3 has 12 residues. In germline, CDR1 is SGHNT, CDR2 YYREEE (reference sequence). Unique molecular identifiers were incorporated when the TCRbeta library was constructed. TCRdb redid the calling of the PCR reads with MiXCR, one entry per CDR3 protein. The sample shows fewer than 130,000 distinct CDR3 sequences, about a tenth of them seen only once.

J is TRBJ2-1 and V is TRBV5-4, with 10 bases identical to TRBD2. The source was PBMCs from the stem cell graft donor, collected from the stem cell graft. This receptor was taken from a human donor who donated a stem cell graft to a child with acute lymphoblastic leukemia. Written as DNA, the CDR3 is TGTGCCAGCAGCATAAGACTAGCGGGGCAGTTCTTC. Its protein is CASSIRLAGQFF. The full variable domain, completed using reference TRBV5-4 and TRBJ2-1, is ETGVTQSPTHLIKTRGQQVTLRCSSQSGHNTVSWYQQALGQGPQFIFQYYREEENGRGNFPPRFSGLQFPNYSSELNVNALELDDSALYLCASSIRLAGQFFGPGTRLTVL.